This record concerns one T cell receptor (beta chain) sequence. The antigen it recognizes is unknown. Base quality data are lacking; no much larger clone is found one base away. This entry belongs to a study of control samples from healthy donors and cancer patients (dated by TCRdb to about 2020). Library preparation was by the immunoSEQ multiplex PCR assay. TCRdb's version of the immuneACCESS table is confined to in-frame rearrangements and falls short of the full clone set. An unresolved V gene accounts for under half of the shortfall where checked; the remainder is of unknown origin. The sample table holds fewer than 200,000 clones, of which 90% to 95% were seen once. Of the sample, around 1.6% is held by the ten largest clones. CDR1 and CDR2 were assigned from the germline V gene as SNHLY and FYNNEI. The CDR3 numbers 16 residues from cysteine through phenylalanine. Only the CDR3 part of the read is kept: 48 bases, read in frame from the first base. V has 8 bases trimmed and J has 3 bases trimmed; junction bases matching no gene number 14.

Sequencing input: blood. The receptor comes from a man younger than 35 in good health. The rearrangement combines TRBV2 with TRBJ1-2; TRBD1 aligns with 8 central bases. Here is the DNA: TGTGCCAGCTCTCGCCGACCGCGACAGGGGTACTATGGCTACACCTTC. Its protein reads: CASSRRPRQGYYGYTF.